These 27 T cell receptor beta chains were all obtained from the same sample, sequenced in a study of cytomegalovirus exposure and HLA in healthy donors. PCR amplification relied on 60 Vbeta primers (plus 13 Jbeta primers). The data were produced by immunoSEQ multiplex PCR, yet TCRdb's version contains in-frame clones alone and is incomplete. This table holds around 110,000 clones, over 60% found once. The sequenced sample consisted of PBMCs. The receptors shown here come from a man aged 25 to 40 in good health and CMV-seropositive.

CDR3 DNA sequence: TGTGCCAGCAGTAGACAGGGTTCTGGAAACACCATATATTTT. As protein: CASSRQGSGNTIYF. This chain joins TRBV28 and TRBJ1-3; 7 bases are a match to TRBD1. CDR1 is MDHEN, CDR2 SYDVKM, per germline. The junction had 2 bases not matched to a gene; V was cut back by 5 bases and J by 1 base. The CDR3 spans 14 residues.

The V call is TRBV10-3, the J call TRBJ1-2; TRBD1 aligns across 11 bases. This CDR3 has 15 residues. Germline CDR1 ENHRY, CDR2 SYGVKD. V trimming: 8 bases; J trimming: 6 bases; junction bases outside the gene matches: 11. In DNA form, the CDR3 reads TGTGCCATCCAAGGGACAGGGGGAAAAATTCATGGCTACACCTTC. Translating it yields CAIQGTGGKIHGYTF.

The DNA of the CDR3 is TGTGCCAGCAGCGTAGGGGGCGCCTATTCACCCCTCCACTTT. This codes for CASSVGGAYSPLHF. The rearrangement uses TRBV9 and TRBJ1-6; possibly TRBD1 for D (5 bases). Germline V gene data show CDR1 as SGDLS and CDR2 as YYNGEE. The CDR3 runs to 14 residues. Deletions cut 0 bases from V and 8 bases from J, with 9 bases between.

The chain is built from TRBV28 and TRBJ1-1; weak D call: TRBD1 (6 bases). Germline V gene lookup returns CDR1 MDHEN and CDR2 SYDVKM. Trimming pared 6 bases from V and 6 bases from J, leaving 11 bases between. This CDR3 has 12 residues. CDR3: CASRLQGAEAFF. In DNA form, the CDR3 reads TGTGCCAGCAGGTTACAGGGTGCTGAAGCTTTCTTT.

The CDR3 loop is CASSFYRDRGYEQYF. For the CDR3, the DNA is TGTGCCAGCAGCTTTTATCGGGACAGGGGCTACGAGCAGTACTTC. The chain carries TRBV7-8 and TRBJ2-7; TRBD1 matches at 10 bases. V lost 3 bases to trimming and J lost 3 bases; unmatched junction nucleotides: 5. CDR3 length: 15 amino acids. CDR1 and CDR2 (germline): SGHVS, FQNEAQ.

The chain carries TRBV2 and TRBJ1-2; 8 bases are a match to TRBD1. The CDR3 totals 14 residues. The trim removed 8 bases at V and 3 bases at J, leaving 8 bases unmatched. Per the germline V gene, CDR1 is SNHLY and CDR2 is FYNNEI. The CDR3 DNA is TGTGCCAGCTCGACGCAGGGGGCCCACTATGGCTACACCTTC. Encoded protein: CASSTQGAHYGYTF.

This chain connects TRBV4-1 to TRBJ2-2, with D perhaps matching TRBD1 (5 bases). CDR1 is MGHRA, CDR2 YSYEKL, per germline. This CDR3 region has 15 residues. V gave up 1 base and J gave up 7 bases, with 13 bases separating them. This CDR3 reads CASSQVSGYIGELFF. The CDR3 nucleotides are TGCGCCAGCAGCCAAGTCTCAGGGTATATCGGGGAGCTGTTTTTT.

The chain recombines TRBV18 with TRBJ1-3; TRBD1 matches 7 bases. The CDR3 has 16 residues. V was clipped by 3 bases and J by 0 bases; unmatched bases: 5. Germline V gene lookup returns CDR1 KGHSH and CDR2 LQKENI. The CDR3 DNA is TGTGCCAGCTCACCCAGGGGGTATAGCTCTGGAAACACCATATATTTT. Amino acids: CASSPRGYSSGNTIYF.

CDR3 sequence reads: CATSRVLAGGGEQYF. The CDR3 DNA reads TGTGCCACCAGCAGAGTATTAGCGGGAGGAGGGGAGCAGTACTTC. V gene TRBV15 combines with J gene TRBJ2-7; 10 nucleotides line up with TRBD2. Germline V gene lookup returns CDR1 LNHNV and CDR2 YYDKDF (reference sequence). V was clipped by 1 base and J by 7 bases; unmatched bases: 7. This CDR3 has 15 residues.

The chain links TRBV5-8 to TRBJ2-7; 10 bases map to TRBD1. V shed 4 bases, J shed 3 bases, and the junction held 1 base outside the gene matches. Germline V gives CDR1 SGHTS, CDR2 YDEGEE. The CDR3 has 13 amino acids. The CDR3 DNA reads as TGTGCCAGCAGCCGGGACAGGGGCTACGAGCAGTACTTC. Encoded protein: CASSRDRGYEQYF.

This clone was counted once. The J gene is TRBJ1-5, the V gene TRBV6-4; D ambiguous. Trimming removed 0 bases at V and 10 bases at J, with 19 bases between. Germline V gene lookup returns CDR1 MRHNA and CDR2 SNTAGT. This CDR3 region has 16 residues. CDR3 sequence (DNA): TGTGCCAGCAGTGACTCCAGCCCGAGGCGTCACTTTCCCCAGCATTTT. Translation: CASSDSSPRRHFPQHF.

This rearrangement joins TRBV4-3 to TRBJ2-7, with 7 nucleotides matching TRBD1. The germline V gene has CDR1 LGHNA and CDR2 YSLEER. The CDR3 totals 15 residues. J was trimmed by 0 bases and V by 4 bases; bases with no gene match: 6. The CDR3 DNA reads TGCGCCAGCAGCCGATATCGGGACAGCTCCTACGAGCAGTACTTC. Translating it yields CASSRYRDSSYEQYF.

The rearrangement links TRBV5-4 to TRBJ2-5; 15 bases agree with TRBD2. Losses at the gene ends were 3 bases for V and 5 bases for J; bases not matched to a gene: 2. Per germline, CDR1 SGHNT and CDR2 YYREEE (reference sequence). The CDR3 runs 15 residues. CDR3 nucleotide sequence: TGTGCCAGCAGCTCCGGGACTAGCGGGGGGGAGACCCAGTACTTC. It encodes CASSSGTSGGETQYF.

The CDR3 nucleotides are TGCAGCGTTTGGGGCGGGGGCTACTATGGCTACACCTTC. Its protein is CSVWGGGYYGYTF. J is TRBJ1-2 and V is TRBV29-1, with TRBD1 as a possible D gene (6 bases). The CDR3 has 13 residues. Trimming removed 5 bases at V and 3 bases at J, with 13 bases between. Germline V gene sequence: CDR1 SQVTM, CDR2 ANQGSEA.

The gene calls are TRBV21-1 and TRBJ2-7; the table gives TRBD1 as D, unverified against the DNA. TRBV21-1 is labeled a pseudogene. This CDR3 has 15 residues. The DNA for the CDR3 is TGTGCCAGCAGCAAGTCCTCCAGGGGACCCTACGAGCAGTACTTC. It encodes CASSKSSRGPYEQYF.

The J gene is TRBJ1-4, the V gene TRBV4-2; D is possibly TRBD1 (5 bases). The CDR3 loop spans 16 amino acids. CDR1 is LGHNA and CDR2 is YNFKEQ in the germline V gene. Trimming shortened V by 3 bases and J by 4 bases, and 15 bases separated the two germline ends. CDR3: CASSQGITGINEKLFF. CDR3 bases: TGTGCCAGCAGCCAGGGTATAACAGGTATTAATGAAAAACTGTTTTTT.

This clone was recorded only once. This sequence joins TRBV5-4 and TRBJ2-7, with 7 positions matching TRBD2. Germline assignment: CDR1 SGHNT and CDR2 YYREEE (reference sequence). V shed 6 bases and J 2 bases; nucleotides not matched to a gene: 11. The length of the CDR3 is 15 residues. CDR3 sequence: CASTPGGGLAYEQYF. CDR3 nucleotide sequence: TGTGCCAGCACCCCGGGAGGCGGGTTGGCCTACGAGCAGTACTTC.

The V call is TRBV5-1, the J call TRBJ2-3, with 7 positions matching TRBD2. Germline V CDR1 and CDR2: SGHRS, YFSETQ. The CDR3 consists of 15 residues. After removal of 4 bases from V and 3 bases from J, the junction contained 8 bases not matched to a gene. The CDR3 sequence: CASSPTSGATDTQYF. The CDR3 DNA sequence: TGCGCCAGCAGCCCCACCAGCGGGGCAACAGATACGCAGTATTTT.

As for this clone: An end of the junction does not agree with germline; a read error may underlie this. The chain recombines TRBV7-9 with TRBJ1-3; no firm D call. The CDR3 is made up of 13 amino acids. In germline, CDR1 is SEHNR, CDR2 FQNEAQ (reference sequence). The CDR3 sequence is CSSSLGGPGTIYF. The CDR3 nucleotides are TGTTCCAGCAGCTTAGGCGGGCCCGGCACCATATATTTT.

The J gene is TRBJ1-1, the V gene TRBV9, with D hard to call. In germline, CDR1 is SGDLS, CDR2 YYNGEE. This CDR3 has 12 residues. V was clipped by 0 bases and J by 6 bases, with 6 bases between them. CDR3 region: CASSVGGSEAFF. Written as DNA, the CDR3 is TGTGCCAGCAGCGTAGGAGGCTCTGAAGCTTTCTTT.

This clone was picked up a small number of times. The V and J genes are TRBV10-1 and TRBJ2-7; no reliable D call. The CDR3 sequence is 13 residues long. Germline V gives CDR1 WNHNN, CDR2 SYGVQD (reference sequence). V lost 3 bases to trimming and J lost 4 bases, with 10 bases between them. This chain's CDR3 is CASSEDTVYEQYF. CDR3 nucleotides: TGCGCCAGCAGTGAAGACACCGTTTACGAGCAGTACTTC.

This rearrangement joins TRBV18 to TRBJ1-2; tentatively, D is TRBD1 (5 bases). The germline gives CDR1 KGHSH, CDR2 LQKENI. Trimming removed 0 bases at V and 7 bases at J, with 15 bases between. The CDR3 totals 15 residues. The CDR3 here is CASSPPTTESIGYTF. CDR3 DNA sequence: TGTGCCAGCTCACCACCCACGACAGAGTCGATTGGCTACACCTTC.

This clone was detected only a few times. The chain carries TRBV6-5 and TRBJ1-2; D remains ambiguous. Germline V CDR1 and CDR2: MNHEY, SVGAGI. V lost 5 bases to trimming and J lost 0 bases, with 10 bases between them. This CDR3 comprises 14 residues. This chain's CDR3 is CASSGLTSNYGYTF. DNA of the CDR3: TGTGCCAGCAGTGGTCTGACTTCTAACTATGGCTACACCTTC.

Only one count was recorded for this clone. The chain has TRBV6-5 and TRBJ2-1; perhaps TRBD1 as D (5 bases). Germline V gene data show CDR1 as MNHEY and CDR2 as SVGAGI. Trimming left V 3 bases short and J 3 bases short, with 12 bases between. The CDR3 loop spans 15 amino acids. The CDR3 loop reads CASSYKWQGYNEQFF. Here the CDR3 DNA reads TGTGCCAGCAGTTATAAGTGGCAGGGCTACAATGAGCAGTTCTTC.

This clone was recorded a few times. The rearrangement links TRBV27 to TRBJ1-4; the D gene is possibly TRBD1 (6 bases). The CDR3 runs to 12 residues. V lost 3 bases and J lost 10, with 9 bases in between. CDR1 and CDR2 (germline): MNHEY, SMNVEV (reference sequence). CDR3 DNA sequence: TGTGCCAGCAGTTTTAGGGGGGGAAAACTGTTTTTT. Translation: CASSFRGGKLFF.

The genes are TRBV4-3 and TRBJ1-1; 9 bases fit TRBD1. Germline lookup yields CDR1 LGHNA and CDR2 YSLEER. This CDR3 has 16 amino acids. V was clipped by 4 bases and J by 10 bases; unmatched bases: 16. The CDR3 DNA reads TGCGCCAGCAGCCGGGTGCCGGGACAGGGTAAGGGGGGAGCTTTCTTT. This sequence encodes CASSRVPGQGKGGAFF.

This clone turned up a few times. The chain uses TRBV18 and TRBJ2-5; 11 nucleotides align to TRBD2. The end of the DNA fits TRBJ2-7 better, so the J call may be wrong. Per germline, CDR1 KGHSH and CDR2 LQKENI. CDR3 length equals 15 residues. DNA of the CDR3: TGTGCCAGCTCCGAGGGACTAGCGGACTCCTACGAGCAGTACTTC. Its protein is CASSEGLADSYEQYF.